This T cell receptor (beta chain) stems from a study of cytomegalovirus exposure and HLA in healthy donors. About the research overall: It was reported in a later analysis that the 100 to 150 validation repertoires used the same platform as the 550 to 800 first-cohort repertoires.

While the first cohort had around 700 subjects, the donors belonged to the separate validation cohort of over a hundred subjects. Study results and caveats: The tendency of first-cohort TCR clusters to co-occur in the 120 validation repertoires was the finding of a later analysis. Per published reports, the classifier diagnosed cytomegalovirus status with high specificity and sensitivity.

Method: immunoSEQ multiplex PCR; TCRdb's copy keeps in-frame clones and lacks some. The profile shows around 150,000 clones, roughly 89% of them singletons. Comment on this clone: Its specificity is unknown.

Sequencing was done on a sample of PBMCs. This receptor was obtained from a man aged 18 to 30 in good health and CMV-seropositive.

CDR3 region: CASSIRLAGDEQYF. CDR3 nucleotide sequence: TGCGCCAGCAGCATAAGACTAGCGGGAGACGAGCAGTACTTC. The rearrangement links TRBV5-1 to TRBJ2-7; 12 bases fit TRBD2. This CDR3 has 14 amino acids. V lost 4 bases to trimming and J lost 5 bases; unmatched junction nucleotides: 4. The germline CDR1 and CDR2 sequences are SGHRS and YFSETQ.